This TCR beta chain was sequenced in a study of control samples from healthy donors and cancer patients. The CDR3 is 15 amino acids. Germline CDR1 LNHDA, CDR2 SQIVND (reference sequence). With V trimmed by 5 bases and J by 8 bases, 12 bases remained unmatched. This table comes from immunoSEQ multiplex PCR, and its TCRdb copy is limited to in-frame clones, with some not included. The table has some 150,000 clones, approximately 94% seen once; the top ten hold 13%. The sample comprised blood. The TCR originated in a middle-aged man in good health. The chain recombines TRBV19 with TRBJ1-2; 9 nucleotides line up with TRBD1. CDR3 amino acids: CASSPLPGQGSGYTF. As DNA, the CDR3 is TGTGCCAGTAGTCCCTTACCGGGACAGGGATCCGGCTACACCTTC.